The entry that follows covers one TCR beta chain sequence. Antigen: not known. This specimen comes from a study of chemoradiotherapy in HPV16-positive cancers. Broader study findings: Candidate HPV-specific clones and E7-related TCR motifs grew in tumor during treatment.

The data were produced by immunoSEQ multiplex PCR, yet TCRdb's version contains in-frame clones alone and is incomplete. The sample lists about 610 clones, more than 90% occurring once. With 8 bases removed from V and 1 base from J, the gap between germline ends came to 8 bases. Germline V gives CDR1 KGHSH, CDR2 LQKENI. This CDR3 has 12 residues. Sample: tumor tissue, taken from a patient who underwent chemoradiotherapy. The chain has TRBV18 and TRBJ1-1; D is unresolved. The TCR sequence derives from a human donor with HPV-associated anogenital cancer. The CDR3 loop reads CASLVGNTEAFF. In nucleotides, the CDR3 is TGTGCCAGCCTAGTCGGGAACACTGAAGCTTTCTTT.